The clone carrying this T cell receptor (beta chain) was seen a single time. This CDR3 comprises 13 residues. Trimming shortened V by 5 bases and J by 0 bases, and 5 bases separated the two germline ends. Germline V CDR1 and CDR2: KGHSH, LQKENI. This record belongs to a study of blood T cell repertoires in COVID-19. Methods used by the authors: Researchers report that nucleated cell counts were estimated from reference gene primer amplification. Sequencing used immunoSEQ multiplex PCR; TCRdb keeps in-frame clones, though not all of them. V, J and clone size are those of that table, while D and trimming were read from the DNA. In the table there are about 250,000 clones, around 85% of which are singletons.

The V call is TRBV18, the J call TRBJ1-3, with D unresolved. The origin of this receptor is an elderly man with acute or convalescent COVID-19. The sequenced material came from peripheral blood. The CDR3, as DNA: TGTGCCAGCTCATCGAGCTCTGGAAACACCATATATTTT. Residues: CASSSSSGNTIYF.